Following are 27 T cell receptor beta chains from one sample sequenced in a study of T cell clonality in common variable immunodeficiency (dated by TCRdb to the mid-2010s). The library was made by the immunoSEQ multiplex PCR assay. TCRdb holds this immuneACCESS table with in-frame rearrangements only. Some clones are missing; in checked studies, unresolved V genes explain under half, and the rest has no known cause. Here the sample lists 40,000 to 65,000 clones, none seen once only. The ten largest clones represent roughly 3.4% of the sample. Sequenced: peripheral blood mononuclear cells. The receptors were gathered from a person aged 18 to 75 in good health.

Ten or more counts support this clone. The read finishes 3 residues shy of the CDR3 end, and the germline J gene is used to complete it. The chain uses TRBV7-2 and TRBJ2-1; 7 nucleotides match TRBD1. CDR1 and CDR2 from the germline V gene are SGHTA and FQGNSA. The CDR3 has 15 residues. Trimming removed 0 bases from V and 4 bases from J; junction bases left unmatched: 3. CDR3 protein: CASSLAGGLYNEQFF. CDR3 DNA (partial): TGTGCCAGCAGCTTAGCAGGGGGCTTATACAATGAG.

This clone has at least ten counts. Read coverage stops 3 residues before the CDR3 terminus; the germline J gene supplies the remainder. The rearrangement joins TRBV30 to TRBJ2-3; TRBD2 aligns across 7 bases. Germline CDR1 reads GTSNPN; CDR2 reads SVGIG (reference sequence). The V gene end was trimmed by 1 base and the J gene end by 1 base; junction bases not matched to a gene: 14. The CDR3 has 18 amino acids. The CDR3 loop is CAWSDNGRLAGGTDTQYF. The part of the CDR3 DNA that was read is TGTGCCTGGAGTGATAACGGGCGACTAGCCGGGGGCACAGATACG.

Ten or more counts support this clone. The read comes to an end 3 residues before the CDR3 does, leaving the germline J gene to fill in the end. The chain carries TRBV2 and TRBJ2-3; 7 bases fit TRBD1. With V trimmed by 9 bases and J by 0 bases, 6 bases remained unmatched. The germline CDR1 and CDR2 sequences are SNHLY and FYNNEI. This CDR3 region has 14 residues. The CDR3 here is CASLGQPSTDTQYF. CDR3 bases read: TGTGCCAGTTTGGGACAGCCTAGCACAGATACG.

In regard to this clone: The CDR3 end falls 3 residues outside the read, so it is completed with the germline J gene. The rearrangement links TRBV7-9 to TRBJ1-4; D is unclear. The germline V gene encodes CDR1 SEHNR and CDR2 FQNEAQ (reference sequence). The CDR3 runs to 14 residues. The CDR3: CASSPDSYNSPLFF. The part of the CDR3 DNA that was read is TGTGCCAGCAGCCCCGACTCGTATAATTCACCA. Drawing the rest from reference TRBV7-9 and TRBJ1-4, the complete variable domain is DTGVSQNPRHKITKRGQNVTFRCDPISEHNRLYWYRQTLGQGPEFLTYFQNEAQLEKSRLLSDRFSAERPKGSFSTLEIQRTEQGDSAMYLCASSPDSYNSPLFFGSGTQLSVL.

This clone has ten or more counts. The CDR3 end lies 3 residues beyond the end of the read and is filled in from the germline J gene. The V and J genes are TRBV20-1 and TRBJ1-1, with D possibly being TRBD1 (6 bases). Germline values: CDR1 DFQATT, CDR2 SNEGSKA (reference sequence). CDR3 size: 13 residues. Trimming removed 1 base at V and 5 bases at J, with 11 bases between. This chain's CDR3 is CSARADRRTEAFF. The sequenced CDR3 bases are TGCAGTGCTAGAGCCGACAGGAGGACTGAA.

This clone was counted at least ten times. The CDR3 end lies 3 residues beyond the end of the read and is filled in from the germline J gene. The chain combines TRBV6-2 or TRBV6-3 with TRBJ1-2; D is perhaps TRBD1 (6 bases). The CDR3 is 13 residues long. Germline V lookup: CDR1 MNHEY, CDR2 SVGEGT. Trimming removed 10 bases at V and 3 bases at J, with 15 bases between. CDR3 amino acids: CATSGQSYYGYTF. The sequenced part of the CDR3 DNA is TGTGCCACCTCCGGACAGAGTTACTATGGC.

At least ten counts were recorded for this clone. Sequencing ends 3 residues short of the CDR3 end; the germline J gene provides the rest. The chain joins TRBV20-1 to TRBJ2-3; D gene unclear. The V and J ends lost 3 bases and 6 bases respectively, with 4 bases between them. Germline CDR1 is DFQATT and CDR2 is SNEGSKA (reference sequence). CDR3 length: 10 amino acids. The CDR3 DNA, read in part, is TGCAGTGCTAGCGGGGATACG. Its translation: CSASGDT. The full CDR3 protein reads CSASGDTQYF.

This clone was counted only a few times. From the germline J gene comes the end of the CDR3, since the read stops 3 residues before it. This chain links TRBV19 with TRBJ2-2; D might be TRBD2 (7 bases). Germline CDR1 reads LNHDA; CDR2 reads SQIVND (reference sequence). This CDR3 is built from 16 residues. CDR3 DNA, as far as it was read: TGTGCCAGCAAACCGGGGGTAGGGGGGACTAATGAAAAG. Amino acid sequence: CASKPGVGGTNEK. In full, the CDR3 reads CASKPGVGGTNEKLFF.

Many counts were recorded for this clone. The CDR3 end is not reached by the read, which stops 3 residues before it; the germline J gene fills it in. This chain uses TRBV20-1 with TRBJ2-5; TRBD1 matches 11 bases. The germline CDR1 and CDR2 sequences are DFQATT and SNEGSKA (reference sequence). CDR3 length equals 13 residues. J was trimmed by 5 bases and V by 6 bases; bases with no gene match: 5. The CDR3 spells CSAWTGGTETQYF. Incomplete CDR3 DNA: TGCAGTGCCTGGACAGGGGGCACGGAGACC.

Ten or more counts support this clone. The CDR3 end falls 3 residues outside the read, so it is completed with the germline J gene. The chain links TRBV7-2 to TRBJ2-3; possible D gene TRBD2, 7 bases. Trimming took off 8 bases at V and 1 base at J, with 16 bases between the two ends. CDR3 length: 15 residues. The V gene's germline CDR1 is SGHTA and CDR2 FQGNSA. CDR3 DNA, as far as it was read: TGTGCCAGCGGGAGGGGGGGTCCGGGCACAGATACG. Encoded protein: CASGRGGPGTDT. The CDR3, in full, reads CASGRGGPGTDTQYF.

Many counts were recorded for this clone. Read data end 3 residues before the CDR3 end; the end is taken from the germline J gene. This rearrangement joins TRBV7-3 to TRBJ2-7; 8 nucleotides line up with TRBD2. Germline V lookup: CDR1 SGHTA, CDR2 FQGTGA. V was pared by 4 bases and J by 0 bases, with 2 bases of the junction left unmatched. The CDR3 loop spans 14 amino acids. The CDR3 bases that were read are TGTGCCAGCAGCTATAGCGGGGACTCCTACGAG. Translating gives CASSYSGDSYE. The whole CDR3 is CASSYSGDSYEQYF.

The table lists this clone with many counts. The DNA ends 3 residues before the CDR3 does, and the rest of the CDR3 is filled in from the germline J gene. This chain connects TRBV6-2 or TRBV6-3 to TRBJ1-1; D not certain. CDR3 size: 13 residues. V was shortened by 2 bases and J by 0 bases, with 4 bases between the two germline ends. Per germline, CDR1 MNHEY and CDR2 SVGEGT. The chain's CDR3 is CASSYPMNTEAFF. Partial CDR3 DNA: TGTGCCAGCAGTTACCCCATGAACACTGAA.

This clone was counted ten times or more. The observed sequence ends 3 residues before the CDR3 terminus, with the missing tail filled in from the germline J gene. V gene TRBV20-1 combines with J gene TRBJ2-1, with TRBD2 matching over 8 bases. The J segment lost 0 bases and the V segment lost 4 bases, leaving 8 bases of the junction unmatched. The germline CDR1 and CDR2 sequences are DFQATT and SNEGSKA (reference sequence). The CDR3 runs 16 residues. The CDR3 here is CSANPPSGFSYNEQFF. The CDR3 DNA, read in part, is TGCAGTGCTAACCCCCCTAGCGGGTTCTCCTACAATGAG.

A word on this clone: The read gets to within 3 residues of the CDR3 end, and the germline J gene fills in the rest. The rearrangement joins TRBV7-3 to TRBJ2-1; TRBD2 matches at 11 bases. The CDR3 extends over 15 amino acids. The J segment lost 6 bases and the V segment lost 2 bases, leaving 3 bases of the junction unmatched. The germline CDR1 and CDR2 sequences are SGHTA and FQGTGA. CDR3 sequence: CASSLDLAGGNEQFF. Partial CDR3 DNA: TGTGCCAGCAGCTTAGATCTAGCGGGAGGCAATGAG.

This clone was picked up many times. CDR3 bases read: TGTGCCTGGGGAAAAACAGGATTCTATGGC. Translated, it gives CAWGKTGFYG. In full, the CDR3 is CAWGKTGFYGYTF. The chain combines TRBV30 with TRBJ1-2; possible D gene TRBD1, 5 bases. The read terminates 3 residues before the CDR3 end, so the remaining end is supplied by the germline J gene. This CDR3 has 13 residues. The germline V gene has CDR1 GTSNPN and CDR2 SVGIG (reference sequence). V lost 5 bases and J 4 bases, leaving 14 bases between the germline ends.

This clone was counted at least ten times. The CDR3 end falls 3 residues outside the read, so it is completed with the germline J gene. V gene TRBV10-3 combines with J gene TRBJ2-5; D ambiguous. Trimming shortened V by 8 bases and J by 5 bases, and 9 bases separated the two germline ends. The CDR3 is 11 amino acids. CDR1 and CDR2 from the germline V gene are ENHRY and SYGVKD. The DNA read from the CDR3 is TGTGCCATCGGTTCGACTGAGACC. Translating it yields CAIGSTET. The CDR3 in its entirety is CAIGSTETQYF.

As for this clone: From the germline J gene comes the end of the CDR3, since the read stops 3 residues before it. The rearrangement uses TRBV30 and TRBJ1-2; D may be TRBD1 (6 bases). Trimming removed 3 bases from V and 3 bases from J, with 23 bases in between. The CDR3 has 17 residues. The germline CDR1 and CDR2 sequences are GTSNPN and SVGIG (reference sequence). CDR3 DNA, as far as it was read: TGTGCCTGGAGGAGGGGGACATACGGTCCCTGGGACTATGGC. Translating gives CAWRRGTYGPWDYG. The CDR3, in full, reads CAWRRGTYGPWDYGYTF.

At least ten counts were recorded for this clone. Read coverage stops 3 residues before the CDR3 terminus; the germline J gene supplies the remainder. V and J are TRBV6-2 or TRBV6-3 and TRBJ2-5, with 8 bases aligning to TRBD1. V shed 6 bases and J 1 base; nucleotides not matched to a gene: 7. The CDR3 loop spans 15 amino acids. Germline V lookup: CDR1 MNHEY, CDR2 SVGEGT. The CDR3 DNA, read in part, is TGTGCCAGCAGACCTGGACAGGGTTCCCAAGAGACC. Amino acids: CASRPGQGSQET. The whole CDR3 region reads CASRPGQGSQETQYF.

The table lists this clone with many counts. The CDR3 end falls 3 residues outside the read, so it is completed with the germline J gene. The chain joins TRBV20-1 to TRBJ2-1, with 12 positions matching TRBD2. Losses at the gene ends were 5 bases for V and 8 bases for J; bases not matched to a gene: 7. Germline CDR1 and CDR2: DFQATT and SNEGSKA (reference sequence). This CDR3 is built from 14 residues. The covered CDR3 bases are TGCAGTGCTGGGCTAGCGGGAGGGCCATATGAG. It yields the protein CSAGLAGGPYE. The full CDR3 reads CSAGLAGGPYEQFF.

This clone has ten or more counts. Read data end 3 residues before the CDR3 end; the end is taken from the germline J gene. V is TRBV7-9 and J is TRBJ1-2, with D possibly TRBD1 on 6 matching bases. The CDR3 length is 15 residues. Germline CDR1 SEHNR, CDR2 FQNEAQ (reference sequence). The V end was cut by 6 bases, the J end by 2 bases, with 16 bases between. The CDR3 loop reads CASREARGGNYGYTF. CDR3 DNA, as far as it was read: TGTGCCAGCAGGGAAGCTAGGGGGGGAAACTATGGC.

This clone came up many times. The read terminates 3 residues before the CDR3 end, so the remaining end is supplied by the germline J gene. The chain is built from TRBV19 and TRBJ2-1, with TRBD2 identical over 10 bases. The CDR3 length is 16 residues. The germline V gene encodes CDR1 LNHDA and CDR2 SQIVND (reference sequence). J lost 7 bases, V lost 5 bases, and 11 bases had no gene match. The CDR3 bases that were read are TGTGCCAGTAGTCCGCTGGGAGGTAGCGGGAGGAATGAG. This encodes CASSPLGGSGRNE. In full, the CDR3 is CASSPLGGSGRNEQFF. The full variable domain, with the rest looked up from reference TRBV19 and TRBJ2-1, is DGGITQSPKYLFRKEGQNVTLSCEQNLNHDAMYWYRQDPGQGLRLIYYSQIVNDFQKGDIAEGYSVSREKKESFPLTVTSAQKNPTAFYLCASSPLGGSGRNEQFFGPGTRLTVL.

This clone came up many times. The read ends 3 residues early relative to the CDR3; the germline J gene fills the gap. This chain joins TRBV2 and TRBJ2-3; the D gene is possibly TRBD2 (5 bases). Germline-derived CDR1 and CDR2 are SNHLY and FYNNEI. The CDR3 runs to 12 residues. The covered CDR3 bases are TGTGCCAGCAGTCCATCCCGCGGGTCG. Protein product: CASSPSRGS. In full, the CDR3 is CASSPSRGSQYF.

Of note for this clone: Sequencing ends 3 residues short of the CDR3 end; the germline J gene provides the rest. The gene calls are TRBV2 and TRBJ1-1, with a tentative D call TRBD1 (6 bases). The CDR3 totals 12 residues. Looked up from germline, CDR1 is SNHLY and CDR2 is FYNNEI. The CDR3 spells CASNRGQTKAFF. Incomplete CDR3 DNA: TGTGCCAGCAACCGCGGACAGACAAAA. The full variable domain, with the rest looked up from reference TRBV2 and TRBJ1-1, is EPEVTQTPSHQVTQMGQEVILRCVPISNHLYFYWYRQILGQKVEFLVSFYNNEISEKSEIFDDQFSVERPDGSNFTLKIRSTKLEDSAMYFCASNRGQTKAFFGQGTRLTVV.

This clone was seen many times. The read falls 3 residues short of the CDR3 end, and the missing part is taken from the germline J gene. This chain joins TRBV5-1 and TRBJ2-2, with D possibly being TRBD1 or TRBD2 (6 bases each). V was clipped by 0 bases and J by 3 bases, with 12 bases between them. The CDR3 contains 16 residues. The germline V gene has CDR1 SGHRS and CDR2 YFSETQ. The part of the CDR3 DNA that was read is TGCGCCAGCAGCTTGGATAGGGGGAGGTACACCGGGGAG. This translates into CASSLDRGRYTGE. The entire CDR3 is CASSLDRGRYTGELFF.

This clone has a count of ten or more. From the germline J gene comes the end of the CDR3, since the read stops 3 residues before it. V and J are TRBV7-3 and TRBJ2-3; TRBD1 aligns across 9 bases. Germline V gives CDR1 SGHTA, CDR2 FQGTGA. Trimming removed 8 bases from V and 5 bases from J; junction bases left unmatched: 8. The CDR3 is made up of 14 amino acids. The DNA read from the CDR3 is TGTGCCAGCGGGACAGGGAATACTGGAGATACG. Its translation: CASGTGNTGDT. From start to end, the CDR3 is CASGTGNTGDTQYF.

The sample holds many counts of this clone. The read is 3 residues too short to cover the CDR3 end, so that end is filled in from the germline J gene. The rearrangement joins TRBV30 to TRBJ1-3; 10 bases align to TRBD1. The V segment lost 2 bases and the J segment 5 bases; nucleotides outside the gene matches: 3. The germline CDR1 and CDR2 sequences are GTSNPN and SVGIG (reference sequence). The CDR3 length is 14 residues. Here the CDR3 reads CAWSPTGGRNTIYF. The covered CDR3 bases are TGTGCCTGGAGTCCGACAGGGGGCCGAAACACC.

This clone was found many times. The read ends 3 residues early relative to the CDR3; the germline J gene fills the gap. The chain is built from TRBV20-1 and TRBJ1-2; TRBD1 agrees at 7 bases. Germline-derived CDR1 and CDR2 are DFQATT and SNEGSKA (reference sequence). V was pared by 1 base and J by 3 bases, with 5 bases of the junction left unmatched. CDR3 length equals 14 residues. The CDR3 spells CSARARGTDYGYTF. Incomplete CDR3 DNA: TGCAGTGCTAGAGCGAGGGGGACAGACTATGGC.